This T cell receptor beta chain was found in a study of blood T cell repertoires in COVID-19. Study in general: Samples came from the United States, Italy and Spain, spanning acute and convalescent COVID-19. In each case, the material was cDNA or gDNA derived from T cells, B-cell-depleted T cells, or PBMCs.

In the original workflow: Amplified reference gene primers provided the basis for estimating nucleated cell counts. The data were produced by immunoSEQ multiplex PCR, yet TCRdb's version contains in-frame clones alone and is incomplete. V, J and clone size are taken as reported in that table, and D and trimming were inferred from the DNA itself. The sample includes about 55,000 clones, 70% to 90% of them seen just once. Germline CDR1 reads MNHNY; CDR2 reads SVGAGI (reference sequence). The CDR3 runs to 12 residues. The V and J ends lost 2 bases and 4 bases respectively, with 5 bases between them. The chain combines TRBV6-6 with TRBJ1-1, with D unresolved. Material for sequencing was peripheral blood. The TCR sequence derives from a human donor in a cohort sampled during active COVID-19. In DNA, the CDR3 is TGTGCCAGCAGTTACCGGTCCACTGAAGCTTTCTTT. It yields the protein CASSYRSTEAFF.